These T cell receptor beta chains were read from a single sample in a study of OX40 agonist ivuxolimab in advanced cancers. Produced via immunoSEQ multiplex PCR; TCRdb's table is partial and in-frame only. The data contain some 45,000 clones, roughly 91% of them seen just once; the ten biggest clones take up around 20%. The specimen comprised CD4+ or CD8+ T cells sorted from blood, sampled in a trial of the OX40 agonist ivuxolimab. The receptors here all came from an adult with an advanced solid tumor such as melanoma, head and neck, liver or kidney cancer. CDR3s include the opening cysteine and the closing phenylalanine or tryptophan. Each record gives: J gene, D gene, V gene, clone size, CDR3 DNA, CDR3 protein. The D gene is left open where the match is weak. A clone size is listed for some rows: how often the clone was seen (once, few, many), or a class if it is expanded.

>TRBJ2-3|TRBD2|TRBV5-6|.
TGTGCCAGCAGCTCCGGGGGGTTCACAGATACGCAGTATTTT
CASSSGGFTDTQYF
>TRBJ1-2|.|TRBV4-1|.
TGCGCCAGCAGCCAAGGAGGGGGTAGCTATGGCTACACCTTC
CASSQGGGSYGYTF
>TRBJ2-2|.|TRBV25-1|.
TGTGCCAGCAGTGAATCTCCGGCGAACACCGGGGAGCTGTTTTTT
CASSESPANTGELFF
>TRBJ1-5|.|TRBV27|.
TGTGCCAGCGGGGTGGGGGCAGAGAATCAGCCCCAGCATTTT
CASGVGAENQPQHF
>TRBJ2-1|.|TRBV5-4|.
TGTGCCAGCAGCTTGGAGTCCGGCGAGCAGCAGTTCTTC
CASSLESGEQQFF
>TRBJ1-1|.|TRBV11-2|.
TGTGCCAGCTCGGGGGGTTTCAACACTGAAGCTTTCTTT
CASSGGFNTEAFF
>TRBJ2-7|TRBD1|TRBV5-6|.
TGTGCCAGCAGCGGCGAACAGGGGCCCGTATTCTCCTACGAGCAGTACTTC
CASSGEQGPVFSYEQYF
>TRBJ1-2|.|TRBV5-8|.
TGTGCCCCTCCGCCTGTTGAGGGGCGCTGGGGCTACACCTTC
CAPPPVEGRWGYTF
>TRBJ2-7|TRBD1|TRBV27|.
TGTGCCAGCAGCACCACAGGGGGACTTACCTACGAGCAGTACTTC
CASSTTGGLTYEQYF
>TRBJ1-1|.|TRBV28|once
TGTGCCAGCAGTTGGGGACCCACTGAAGCTTTCTTT
CASSWGPTEAFF
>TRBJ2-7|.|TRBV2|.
TGTGCCAGCAGTGAGGAGAGGAGGACCTCCTACGAGCAGTACTTC
CASSEERRTSYEQYF
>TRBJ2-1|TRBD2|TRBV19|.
TGTGCCAGTAGTATTGGGCAGCGGGGGGCTTATGAGCAGTTCTTC
CASSIGQRGAYEQFF
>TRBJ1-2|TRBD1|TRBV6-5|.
TGTGCCAGCAGCTGGACCGGGACAGGGGATTACGGCTACACCTTC
CASSWTGTGDYGYTF
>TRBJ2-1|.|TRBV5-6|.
TGTGCCAGCACCATCTTGTGGGGTGAGCAGTTCTTC
CASTILWGEQFF
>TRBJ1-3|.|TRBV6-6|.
TGTGCCAGCAGCCTCACAGGGTTGGACACCATATATTTT
CASSLTGLDTIYF
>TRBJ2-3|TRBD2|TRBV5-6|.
TGTGCCAGCAGCTGGTGGGCGGGGGGGCCAGATACGCAGTATTTT
CASSWWAGGPDTQYF
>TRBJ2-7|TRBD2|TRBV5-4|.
TGTGCCAGCAGCTTGTGGGGGAGGGGCGAGCAGTACTTC
CASSLWGRGEQYF
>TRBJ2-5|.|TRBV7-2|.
TGTGCCAGCAGCTTAGCGTCGGGTTGGGAGACCCAGTACTTC
CASSLASGWETQYF
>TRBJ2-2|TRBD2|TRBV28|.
TGTGCCAGCCTCCCGGGACTAGCGGGAGGGCCTGACACCGGGGAGCTGTTTTTT
CASLPGLAGGPDTGELFF
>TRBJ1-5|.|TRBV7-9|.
TGTGCCAGCAGCTTAGAGGTAGAAGGGGATCAGCCCCAGCATTTT
CASSLEVEGDQPQHF
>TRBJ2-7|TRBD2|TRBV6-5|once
TGTGCCAGCAGTACCGGGACTAGCGGGGATGAGCAGTACTTC
CASSTGTSGDEQYF
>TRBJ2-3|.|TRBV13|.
TGTGCCAGCAGCCCCCGACAGTCAGATACGCAGTATTTT
CASSPRQSDTQYF
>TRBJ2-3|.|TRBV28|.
TGTGCCAGCAGTTTACCCAAAATACCACCCCTGCGGGGAGGAACAGATACGCAGTATTTT
CASSLPKIPPLRGGTDTQYF
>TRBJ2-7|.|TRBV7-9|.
TGTGCCAGCAGCTGGAACTACGAGCAGTACTTC
CASSWNYEQYF
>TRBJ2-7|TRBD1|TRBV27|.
TGTGCCAGCAGTTCACAGGGACAGGGCCGCTACGAGCAGTACTTC
CASSSQGQGRYEQYF
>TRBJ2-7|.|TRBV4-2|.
TGTGCCAGCAGCCAAGGGTCCTACGAGCAGTACTTC
CASSQGSYEQYF
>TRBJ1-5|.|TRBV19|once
TGTGCCAGCCGTCTTGGTAATCAGCCCCAGCATTTT
CASRLGNQPQHF
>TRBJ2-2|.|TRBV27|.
TGTGCCAGCAGTTACGACGGGGGAAACACCGGGGAGCTGTTTTTT
CASSYDGGNTGELFF
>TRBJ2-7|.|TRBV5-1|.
TGCGCCAGCAATTACAGGGATTCGTCAGGAGAGCAGTACTTC
CASNYRDSSGEQYF
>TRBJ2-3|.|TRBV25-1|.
TGTGCCAGCAGTGGGGCTGCTTCCCTTTCATTAGATACGCAGTATTTT
CASSGAASLSLDTQYF
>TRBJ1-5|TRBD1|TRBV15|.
TGTGCCACCAGCAGCGACAGGGTTACTCAGCCCCAGCATTTT
CATSSDRVTQPQHF
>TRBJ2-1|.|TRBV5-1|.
TGCGCCAGCAGCTTGGACAGCTACAATGAGCAGTTCTTC
CASSLDSYNEQFF
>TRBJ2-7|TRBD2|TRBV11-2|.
TGTGCCAGCAGCAATAACCTAGCGGGAGGGCCCTACGAGCAGTACTTC
CASSNNLAGGPYEQYF
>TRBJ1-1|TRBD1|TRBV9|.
TGTGCCAGCAGCGCGGTCCGGGACAGGTTAAACACTGAAGCTTTCTTT
CASSAVRDRLNTEAFF
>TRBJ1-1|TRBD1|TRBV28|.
TGTGCCAGCAGTTTATTAGGGCAGGGGGTCCCTGAAGCTTTCTTT
CASSLLGQGVPEAFF
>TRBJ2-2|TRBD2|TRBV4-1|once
TGCGCCAGCAGCCAAGAAGGGACTATGCGGGGCCCCACCGGGGAGCTGTTTTTT
CASSQEGTMRGPTGELFF
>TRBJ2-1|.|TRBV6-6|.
TGTGCCAGCAGTTTCTCCCCAGTCGAGACCCCGAGGGGGCAGTTCTTC
CASSFSPVETPRGQFF
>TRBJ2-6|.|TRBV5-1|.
TGCGCCAGCAGCTCTGCCGGCGTCCTGACTTTC
CASSSAGVLTF
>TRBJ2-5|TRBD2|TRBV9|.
TGTGCCAGCAGCCTCGGGACTAGCGGGCAAGAGACCCAGTACTTC
CASSLGTSGQETQYF
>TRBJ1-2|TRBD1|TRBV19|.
TGTGCCGTCGCAAGGCAGGGGGCGCGCGACGGCTACACCTTC
CAVARQGARDGYTF